This T cell receptor beta chain was identified during a study of T cell repertoires in cytomegalovirus infection. Study in general: Indications of both CMV infection and matching HLA type were provided by public TCR beta signatures.

This clonotype was counted at least ten times. After removal of 3 bases from V and 0 bases from J, the junction contained 5 bases not matched to a gene. The CDR3 sequence is 16 residues long. Per germline, CDR1 SGHTA and CDR2 FQGNSA. TCRdb fed the reads into MiXCR, producing one record per CDR3 protein. This sample has around 94,000 distinct CDR3 sequences, with 15% to 20% found just once. The chain has TRBV7-2 and TRBJ1-3; TRBD1 matches at 7 bases. Source material: PBMCs. The TCR was taken from a human donor in good health (CMV status not recorded). Some clones in this sample may be carry-over from other donors' samples. CDR3 sequence reads: CASSLGQMISGNTIYF. The CDR3 nucleotides read TGTGCCAGCAGCTTGGGACAGATGATCTCTGGAAACACCATATATTTT.